This T cell receptor beta chain stems from a study of blood T cell repertoires in COVID-19. The table came from immunoSEQ multiplex PCR; TCRdb's copy has only in-frame clones and leaves some out. The sample contains 25,000 to 30,000 clones, 92% of which appear only once. This clone was picked up a small number of times. The CDR3 runs 15 residues. Trimming stripped 3 bases from V and 3 bases from J, with 9 bases between. Germline CDR1 is LGHDT and CDR2 is YNNKEL (reference sequence). The sequenced sample consisted of peripheral blood. V is TRBV3-1 (or the pseudogene TRBV3-2) and J is TRBJ1-6, with a possible D match to TRBD1 (5 bases). This receptor was taken from a man aged 45-65 years with active COVID-19. CDR3 coding DNA: TGTGCCAGCAGCCACTTGGACAACTATAATTCACCCCTCCACTTT. This gives the protein CASSHLDNYNSPLHF.